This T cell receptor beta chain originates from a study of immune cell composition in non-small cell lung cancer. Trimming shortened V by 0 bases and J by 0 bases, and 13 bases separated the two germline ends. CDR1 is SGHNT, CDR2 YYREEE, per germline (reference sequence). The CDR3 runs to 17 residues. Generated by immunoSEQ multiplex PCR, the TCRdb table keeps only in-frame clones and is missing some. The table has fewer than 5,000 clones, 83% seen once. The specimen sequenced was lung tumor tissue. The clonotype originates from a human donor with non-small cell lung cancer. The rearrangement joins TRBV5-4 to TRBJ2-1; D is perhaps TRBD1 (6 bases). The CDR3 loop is CASSLGLGQSSYNEQFF. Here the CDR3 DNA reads TGTGCCAGCAGCTTGGGCCTCGGACAGAGCTCCTACAATGAGCAGTTCTTC. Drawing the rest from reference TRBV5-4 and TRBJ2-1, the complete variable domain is ETGVTQSPTHLIKTRGQQVTLRCSSQSGHNTVSWYQQALGQGPQFIFQYYREEENGRGNFPPRFSGLQFPNYSSELNVNALELDDSALYLCASSLGLGQSSYNEQFFGPGTRLTVL.